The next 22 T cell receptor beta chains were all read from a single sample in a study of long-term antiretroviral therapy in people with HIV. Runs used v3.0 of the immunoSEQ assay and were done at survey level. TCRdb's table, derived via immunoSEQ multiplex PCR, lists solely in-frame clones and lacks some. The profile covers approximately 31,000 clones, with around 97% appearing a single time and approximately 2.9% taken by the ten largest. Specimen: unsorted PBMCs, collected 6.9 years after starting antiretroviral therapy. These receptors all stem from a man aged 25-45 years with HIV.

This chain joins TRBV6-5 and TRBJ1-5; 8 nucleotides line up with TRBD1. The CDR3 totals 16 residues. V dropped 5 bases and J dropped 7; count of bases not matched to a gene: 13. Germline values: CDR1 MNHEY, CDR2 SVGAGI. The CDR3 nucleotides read TGTGCCAGCAGTAACTACGAGACAGGGGTAGGACAGCCCCAGCATTTT. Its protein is CASSNYETGVGQPQHF.

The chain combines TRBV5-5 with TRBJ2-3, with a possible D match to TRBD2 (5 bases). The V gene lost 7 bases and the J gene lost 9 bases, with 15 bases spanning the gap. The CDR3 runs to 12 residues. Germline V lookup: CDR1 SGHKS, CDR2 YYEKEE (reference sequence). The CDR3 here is CASVQKPGTQYF. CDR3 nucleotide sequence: TGTGCCAGCGTCCAGAAACCGGGAACGCAGTATTTT. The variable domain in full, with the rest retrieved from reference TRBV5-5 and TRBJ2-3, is DAGVTQSPTHLIKTRGQQVTLRCSPISGHKSVSWYQQVLGQGPQFIFQYYEKEERGRGNFPDRFSARQFPNYSSELNVNALLLGDSALYLCASVQKPGTQYFGPGTRLTVL.

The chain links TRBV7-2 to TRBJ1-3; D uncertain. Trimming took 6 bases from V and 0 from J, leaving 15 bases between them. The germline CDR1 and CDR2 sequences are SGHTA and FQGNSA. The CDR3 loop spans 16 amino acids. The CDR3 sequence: CASSPYLLSSGNTIYF. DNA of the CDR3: TGTGCCAGCAGTCCTTATCTGCTAAGCTCTGGAAACACCATATATTTT. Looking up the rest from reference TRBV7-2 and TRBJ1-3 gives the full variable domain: GAGVSQSPSNKVTEKGKDVELRCDPISGHTALYWYRQSLGQGLEFLIYFQGNSAPDKSGLPSDRFSAERTGGSVSTLTIQRTQQEDSAVYLCASSPYLLSSGNTIYFGEGSWLTVV.

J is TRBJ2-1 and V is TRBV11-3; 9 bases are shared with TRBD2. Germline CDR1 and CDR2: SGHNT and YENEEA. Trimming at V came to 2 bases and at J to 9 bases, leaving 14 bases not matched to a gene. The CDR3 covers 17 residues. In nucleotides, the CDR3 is TGTGCCAGCAGCTTATCCCTGCGGGGGGGGGAAAACGGTGAGCAGTTCTTC. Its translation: CASSLSLRGGENGEQFF.

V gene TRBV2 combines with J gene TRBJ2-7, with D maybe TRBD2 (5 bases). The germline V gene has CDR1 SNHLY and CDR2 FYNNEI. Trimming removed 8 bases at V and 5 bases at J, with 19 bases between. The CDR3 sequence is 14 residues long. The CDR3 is CASRRLQEPDEQYF. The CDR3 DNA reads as TGTGCCAGCCGGAGGCTCCAGGAGCCTGACGAGCAGTACTTC.

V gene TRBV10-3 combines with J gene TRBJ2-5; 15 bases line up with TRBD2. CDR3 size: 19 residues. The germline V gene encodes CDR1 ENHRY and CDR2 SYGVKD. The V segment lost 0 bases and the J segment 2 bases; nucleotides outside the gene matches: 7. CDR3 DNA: TGTGCCATCAGTGAGTCCCCCGGGACTAGCGGGGGGAATCAAGAGACCCAGTACTTC. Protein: CAISESPGTSGGNQETQYF.

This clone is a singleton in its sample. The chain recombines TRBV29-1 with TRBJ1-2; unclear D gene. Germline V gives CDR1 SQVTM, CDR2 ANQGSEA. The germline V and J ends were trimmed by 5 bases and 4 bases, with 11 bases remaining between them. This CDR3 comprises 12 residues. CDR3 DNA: TGCAGCGTTAGGGAGACAAGCTATGGCTACACCTTC. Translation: CSVRETSYGYTF.

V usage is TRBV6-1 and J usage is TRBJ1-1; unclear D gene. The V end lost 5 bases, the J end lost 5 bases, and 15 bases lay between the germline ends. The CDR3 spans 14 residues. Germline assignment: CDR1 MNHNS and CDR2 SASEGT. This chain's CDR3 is CASSLFPRGTEAFF. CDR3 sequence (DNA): TGTGCCAGCAGTCTGTTCCCACGGGGTACTGAAGCTTTCTTT.

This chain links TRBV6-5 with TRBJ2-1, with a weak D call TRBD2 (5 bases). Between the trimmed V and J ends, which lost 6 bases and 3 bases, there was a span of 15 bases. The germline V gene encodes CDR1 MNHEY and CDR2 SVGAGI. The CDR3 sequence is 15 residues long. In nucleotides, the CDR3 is TGTGCCAGCAGGGATAGCGCGTTACTCTACAATGAGCAGTTCTTC. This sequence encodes CASRDSALLYNEQFF.

CDR3 coding DNA: TGTGCCAGCAGTTACCTCTCGAGGGACTATAATGAGCAGTTCTTC. Translated: CASSYLSRDYNEQFF. The rearrangement links TRBV6-5 to TRBJ2-1, with TRBD2 matching over 7 bases. Germline trimming cut 2 bases from V and 7 bases from J; bases unmatched to any gene: 8. Looked up from germline, CDR1 is MNHEY and CDR2 is SVGAGI. The CDR3 has 15 amino acids.

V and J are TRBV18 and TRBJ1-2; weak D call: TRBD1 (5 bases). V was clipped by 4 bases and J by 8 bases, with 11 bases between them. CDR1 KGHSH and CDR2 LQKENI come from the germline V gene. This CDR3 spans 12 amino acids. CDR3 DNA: TGTGCCAGCTCACTCGGGACGGAGGGCTACACCTTC. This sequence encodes CASSLGTEGYTF.

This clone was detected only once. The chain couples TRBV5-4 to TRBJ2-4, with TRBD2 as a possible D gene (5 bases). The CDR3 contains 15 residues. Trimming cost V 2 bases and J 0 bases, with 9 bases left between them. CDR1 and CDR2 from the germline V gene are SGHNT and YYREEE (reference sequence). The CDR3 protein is CASSLSGLAKNIQYF. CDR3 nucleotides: TGTGCCAGCAGCTTAAGCGGACTAGCCAAAAACATTCAGTACTTC.

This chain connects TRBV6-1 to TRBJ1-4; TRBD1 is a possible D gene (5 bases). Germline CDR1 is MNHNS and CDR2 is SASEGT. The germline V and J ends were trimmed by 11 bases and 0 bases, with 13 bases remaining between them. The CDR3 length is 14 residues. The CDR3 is CACRQGATNEKLFF. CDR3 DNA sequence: TGTGCCTGTAGGCAGGGTGCAACTAATGAAAAACTGTTTTTT.

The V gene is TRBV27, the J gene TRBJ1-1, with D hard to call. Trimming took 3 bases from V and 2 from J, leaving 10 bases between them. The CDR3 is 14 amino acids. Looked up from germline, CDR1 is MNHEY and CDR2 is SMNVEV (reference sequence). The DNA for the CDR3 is TGTGCCAGCAGTTTGAGTAGGAGCAACACTGAAGCTTTCTTT. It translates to CASSLSRSNTEAFF.

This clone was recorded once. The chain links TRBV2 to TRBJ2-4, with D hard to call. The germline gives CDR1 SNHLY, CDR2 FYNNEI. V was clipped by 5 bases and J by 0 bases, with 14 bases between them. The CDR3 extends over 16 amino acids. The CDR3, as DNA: TGTGCCAGCAGTCTACGGTTGCAGGTAGCCAAAAACATTCAGTACTTC. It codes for CASSLRLQVAKNIQYF.

CDR3 region: CASSINSGEHYEQYF. The CDR3 DNA is TGTGCCAGCAGTATCAATAGCGGGGAACACTACGAGCAGTACTTC. The rearrangement links TRBV6-5 to TRBJ2-7, with TRBD2 identical over 8 bases. The V segment lost 5 bases and the J segment 3 bases; nucleotides outside the gene matches: 9. CDR3 length: 15 residues. Germline V gene data show CDR1 as MNHEY and CDR2 as SVGAGI.

The DNA for the CDR3 is TGTGCCAGCAGCTTAAAGCCCCTAGCGGGAAGGGACGAGCAGTACTTC. Its translation is CASSLKPLAGRDEQYF. The chain combines TRBV7-2 with TRBJ2-7; 9 positions match TRBD2. The CDR3 runs 16 residues. Per germline, CDR1 SGHTA and CDR2 FQGNSA. V lost 2 bases and J lost 5; bases outside the gene matches: 10.

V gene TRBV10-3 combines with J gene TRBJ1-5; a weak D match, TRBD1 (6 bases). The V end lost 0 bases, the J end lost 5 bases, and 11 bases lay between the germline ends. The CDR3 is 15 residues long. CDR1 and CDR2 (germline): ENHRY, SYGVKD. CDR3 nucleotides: TGTGCCATCAGTGAGTCGGGAGGGGGGGATCAGCCCCAGCATTTT. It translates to CAISESGGGDQPQHF.

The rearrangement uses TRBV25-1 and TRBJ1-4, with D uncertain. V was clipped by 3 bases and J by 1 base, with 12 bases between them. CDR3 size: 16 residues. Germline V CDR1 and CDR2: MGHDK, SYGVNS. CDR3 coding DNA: TGTGCCAGCAGTGAGGGCGACGGCGAAACTAATGAAAAACTGTTTTTT. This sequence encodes CASSEGDGETNEKLFF.

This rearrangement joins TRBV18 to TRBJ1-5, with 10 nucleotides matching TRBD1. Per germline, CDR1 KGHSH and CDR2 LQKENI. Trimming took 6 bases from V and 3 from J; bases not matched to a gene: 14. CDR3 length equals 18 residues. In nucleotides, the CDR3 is TGTGCCAGCTCGCAGACTAGACAGGGGGCTCCCCTCAATCAGCCCCAGCATTTT. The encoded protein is CASSQTRQGAPLNQPQHF.

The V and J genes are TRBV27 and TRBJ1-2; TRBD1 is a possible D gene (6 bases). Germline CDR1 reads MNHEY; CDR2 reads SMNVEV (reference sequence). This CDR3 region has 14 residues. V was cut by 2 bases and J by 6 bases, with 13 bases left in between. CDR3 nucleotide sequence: TGTGCCAGCAGTTTAGTGGCACAGGGAAATGGCTACACCTTC. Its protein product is CASSLVAQGNGYTF.

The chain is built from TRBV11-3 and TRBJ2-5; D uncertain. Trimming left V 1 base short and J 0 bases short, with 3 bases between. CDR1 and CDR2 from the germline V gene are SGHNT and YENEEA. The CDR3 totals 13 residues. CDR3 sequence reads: CASSLGHQETQYF. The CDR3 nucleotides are TGTGCCAGCAGCTTAGGACACCAAGAGACCCAGTACTTC.